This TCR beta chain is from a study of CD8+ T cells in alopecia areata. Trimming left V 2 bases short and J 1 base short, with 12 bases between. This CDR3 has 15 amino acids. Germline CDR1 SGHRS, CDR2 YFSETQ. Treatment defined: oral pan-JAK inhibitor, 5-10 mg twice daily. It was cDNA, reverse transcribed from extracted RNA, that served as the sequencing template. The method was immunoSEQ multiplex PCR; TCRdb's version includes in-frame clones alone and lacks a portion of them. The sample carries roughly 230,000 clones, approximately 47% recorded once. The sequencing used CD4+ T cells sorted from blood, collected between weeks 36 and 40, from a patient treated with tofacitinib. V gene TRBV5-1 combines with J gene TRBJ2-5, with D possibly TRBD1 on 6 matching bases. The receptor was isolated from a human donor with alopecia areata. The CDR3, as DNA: TGCGCCAGCAGCTTCCTGGGGGCACCCCAAGAGACCCAGTACTTC. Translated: CASSFLGAPQETQYF.